The rows below give T cell receptor beta chains drawn from one sample of a study of shared clonotypes between healthy human individuals. Assay used: immunoSEQ multiplex PCR; TCRdb lists only in-frame clones, some missing. The data show fewer than 400,000 clones, over 65% seen once. Sequenced material: memory CD4+ T cells sorted from blood. Receptors were obtained from a man aged 30-40 years in good health. The CDR3 runs from the conserved cysteine through the conserved F or W. Clone size is stated in some rows and not others, as once, few, many or a class when expanded.

TRBJ1-1 - TRBV19 CASSIGSKLEAFF
TRBJ2-7 - TRBV2 CASSEGPGKYEQYF
TRBJ2-1 - TRBV27 CASSLSIFGGKNNEQFF
TRBJ1-1 - TRBV6-5 CASSYDRVNTEAFF
TRBJ2-5 - TRBV29-1 CSVALGPETQYF
TRBJ1-1 - TRBV20-1 CSLGEAFF
TRBJ2-3 once TRBV5-1 CASSLRGGTSADTQYF
TRBJ1-2 - TRBV27 CASSLGKFQGGSGYTF
TRBJ2-3 - TRBV7-3 CASSSAPGADTQYF
TRBJ2-7 - TRBV5-6 CASSRLAAPYEQYF
TRBJ2-7 once TRBV2 CASSQGNEQYF
TRBJ2-1 - TRBV15 CATSRVGPAYNEQFF
TRBJ1-3 - TRBV7-8 CASSPRPGPSGNTIYF
TRBJ2-3 - TRBV27 CASSSTDTDTQYF
TRBJ1-1 - TRBV19 CASSRGGTGGDEAFF
TRBJ2-2 - TRBV6-6 CAGNTESTGELFF
TRBJ1-2 - TRBV5-4 CASSLLPGQGSFYGYTF
TRBJ2-2 - TRBV6-6 CASSRGSDTGELFF
TRBJ2-1 few TRBV18 CASSPSLAGAYNEQFF
TRBJ1-2 - TRBV5-1 CASSPNQGATGYTF
TRBJ2-1 - TRBV18 CASSPRGLAGNIDEQFF
TRBJ2-5 - TRBV2 CASSQLAGGQETQYF
TRBJ2-3 - TRBV9 CASSVEVSGRAVDTQYF
TRBJ1-2 once TRBV29-1 CSVELGYPNYGYTF
TRBJ2-1 - TRBV28 CASQQGTRGRNEQFF
TRBJ1-2 many TRBV6-6 CASTLPEVGFSGYTF
TRBJ2-7 once TRBV10-1 CASSEAGFYEQYF
TRBJ2-1 - TRBV7-2 CASSPSGGRYEQFF
TRBJ1-5 - TRBV6-1 CASKEYNQPQHF
TRBJ2-2 - TRBV2 CASRKETNTGELFF
TRBJ1-1 - TRBV21-1 CASSKAAFF
TRBJ1-3 - TRBV5-1 CASSLVQGARGNTIYF
TRBJ2-1 - TRBV19 CASSRTARSSYNEQFF
TRBJ2-1 - TRBV5-1 CASSFQGRVGRWYNEQFF
TRBJ2-3 - TRBV5-1 CASSLGAVMLDTQYF
TRBJ1-2 - TRBV19 CASSISAGGEYGYTF
TRBJ2-3 - TRBV14 CASSQAMGLASTDTQYF
TRBJ2-2 - TRBV5-1 CARGSGFGDKNTGELFF
TRBJ2-7 once TRBV5-5 CASSLRGYEQYF
TRBJ2-5 few TRBV11-2 CASSALLLKGETQYF
TRBJ2-3 - TRBV7-6 CASSLFAHEGDTQYF
TRBJ2-5 - TRBV21-1 CASSIDDRAPREHF